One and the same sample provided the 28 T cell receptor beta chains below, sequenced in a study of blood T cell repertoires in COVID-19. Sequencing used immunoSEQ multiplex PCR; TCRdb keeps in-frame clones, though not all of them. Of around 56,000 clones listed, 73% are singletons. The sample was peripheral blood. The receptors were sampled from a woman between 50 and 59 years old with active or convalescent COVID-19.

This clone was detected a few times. The CDR3 sequence is CASSPRRGAGGDTQYF. CDR3 DNA: TGTGCCAGCAGCCCCCGTAGGGGGGCGGGAGGGGATACGCAGTATTTT. This rearrangement joins TRBV3-1 (or the pseudogene TRBV3-2) to TRBJ2-3; 9 bases align to TRBD2. V dropped 4 bases and J dropped 6; count of bases not matched to a gene: 11. The CDR3 sequence is 16 residues long. Germline CDR1 is LGHDT and CDR2 is YNNKEL (reference sequence).

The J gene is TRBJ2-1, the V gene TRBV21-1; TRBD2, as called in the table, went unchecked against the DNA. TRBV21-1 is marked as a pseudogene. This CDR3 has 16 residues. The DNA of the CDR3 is TGTGCCAGCAGCATCCCTAGCGGGAGGGCCGGTAATGAGCAGTTCTTC. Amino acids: CASSIPSGRAGNEQFF.

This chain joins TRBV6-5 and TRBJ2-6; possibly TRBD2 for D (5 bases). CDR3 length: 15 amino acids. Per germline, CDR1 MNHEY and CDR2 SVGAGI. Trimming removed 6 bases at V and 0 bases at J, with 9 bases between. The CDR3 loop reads CASSRTSSGANVLTF. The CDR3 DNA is TGTGCCAGCAGCCGCACTAGCTCTGGGGCCAACGTCCTGACTTTC.

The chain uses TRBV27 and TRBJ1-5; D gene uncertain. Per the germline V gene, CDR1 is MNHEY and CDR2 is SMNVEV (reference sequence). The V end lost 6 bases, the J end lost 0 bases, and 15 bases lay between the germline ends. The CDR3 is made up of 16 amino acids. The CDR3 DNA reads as TGTGCCAGCAGCCCTGGCGGTTTCTATAGCAATCAGCCCCAGCATTTT. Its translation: CASSPGGFYSNQPQHF.

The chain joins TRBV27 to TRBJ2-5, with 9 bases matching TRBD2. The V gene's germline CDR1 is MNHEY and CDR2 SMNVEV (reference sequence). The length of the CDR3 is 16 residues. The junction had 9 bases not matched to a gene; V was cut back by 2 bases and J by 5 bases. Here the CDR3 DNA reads TGTGCCAGCAGTTTACTTGCGGGAGGGCCGGTGGAGACCCAGTACTTC. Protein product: CASSLLAGGPVETQYF.

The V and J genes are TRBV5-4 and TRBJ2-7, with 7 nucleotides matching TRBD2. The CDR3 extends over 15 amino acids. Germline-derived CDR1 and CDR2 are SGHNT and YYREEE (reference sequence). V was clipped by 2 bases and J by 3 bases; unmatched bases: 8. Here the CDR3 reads CASSLAGRALYEQYF. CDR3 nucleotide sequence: TGTGCCAGCAGCTTAGCAGGGAGGGCCCTCTACGAGCAGTACTTC.

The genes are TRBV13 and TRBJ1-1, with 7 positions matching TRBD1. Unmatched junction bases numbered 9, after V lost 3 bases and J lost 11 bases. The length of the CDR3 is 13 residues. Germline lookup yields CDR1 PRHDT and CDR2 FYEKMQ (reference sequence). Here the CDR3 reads CASSFGAGGSAFF. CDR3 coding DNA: TGTGCCAGCAGCTTCGGGGCAGGGGGGTCTGCTTTCTTT.

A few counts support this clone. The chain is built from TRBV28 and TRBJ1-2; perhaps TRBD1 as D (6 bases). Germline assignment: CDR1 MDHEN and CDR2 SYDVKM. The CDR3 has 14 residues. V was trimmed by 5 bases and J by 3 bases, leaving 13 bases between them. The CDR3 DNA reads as TGTGCCAGCAGTACCACGGACAGTTACTATGGCTACACCTTC. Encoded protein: CASSTTDSYYGYTF.

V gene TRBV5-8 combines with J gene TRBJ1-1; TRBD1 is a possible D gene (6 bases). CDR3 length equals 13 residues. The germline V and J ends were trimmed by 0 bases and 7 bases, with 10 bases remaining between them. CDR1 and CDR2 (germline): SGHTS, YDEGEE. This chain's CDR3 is CASSLGDTVEAFF. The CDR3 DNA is TGTGCCAGCAGCTTGGGGGACACTGTTGAAGCTTTCTTT.

The CDR3 bases are TGCGCCAGCAGTCTAGCGGGAGATGCCAATGAGCAGTTCTTC. As protein: CASSLAGDANEQFF. The V and J genes are TRBV10-2 and TRBJ2-1; 10 bases map to TRBD2. There are 14 residues in the CDR3. Losses at the gene ends were 5 bases for V and 6 bases for J; bases not matched to a gene: 4. Looked up from germline, CDR1 is WSHSY and CDR2 is SAAADI.

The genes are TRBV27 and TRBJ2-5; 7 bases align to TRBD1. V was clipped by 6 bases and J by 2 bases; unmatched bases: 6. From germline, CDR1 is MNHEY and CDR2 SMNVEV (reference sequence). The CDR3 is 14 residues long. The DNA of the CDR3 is TGTGCCAGCAGGGCCGGGGACAGTCAAGAGACCCAGTACTTC. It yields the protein CASRAGDSQETQYF.

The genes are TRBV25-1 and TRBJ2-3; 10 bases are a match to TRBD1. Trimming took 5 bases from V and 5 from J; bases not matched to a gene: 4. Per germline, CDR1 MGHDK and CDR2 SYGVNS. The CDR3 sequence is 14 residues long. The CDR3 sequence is CASSKTGGLDTQYF. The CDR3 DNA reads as TGTGCCAGCAGTAAGACAGGGGGCCTAGATACGCAGTATTTT. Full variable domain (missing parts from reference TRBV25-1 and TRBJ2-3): EADIYQTPRYLVIGTGKKITLECSQTMGHDKMYWYQQDPGMELHLIHYSYGVNSTEKGDLSSESTVSRIRTEHFPLTLESARPSHTSQYLCASSKTGGLDTQYFGPGTRLTVL.

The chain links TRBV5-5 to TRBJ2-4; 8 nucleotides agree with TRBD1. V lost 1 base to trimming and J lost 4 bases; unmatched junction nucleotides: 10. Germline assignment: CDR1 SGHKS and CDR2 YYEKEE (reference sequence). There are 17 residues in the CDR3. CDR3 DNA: TGTGCCAGCAGCTTGATGGCGGCAGGGGGCGTAAAAAACATTCAGTACTTC. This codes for CASSLMAAGGVKNIQYF.

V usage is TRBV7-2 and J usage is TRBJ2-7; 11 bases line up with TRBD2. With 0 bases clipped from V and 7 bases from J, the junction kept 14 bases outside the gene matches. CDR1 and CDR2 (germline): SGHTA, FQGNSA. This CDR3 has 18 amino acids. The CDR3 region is CASSLAGVGLAGGGEQYF. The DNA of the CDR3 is TGTGCCAGCAGCTTAGCGGGGGTGGGTCTAGCGGGAGGTGGTGAGCAGTACTTC. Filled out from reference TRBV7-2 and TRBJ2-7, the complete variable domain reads GAGVSQSPSNKVTEKGKDVELRCDPISGHTALYWYRQSLGQGLEFLIYFQGNSAPDKSGLPSDRFSAERTGGSVSTLTIQRTQQEDSAVYLCASSLAGVGLAGGGEQYFGPGTRLTVT.

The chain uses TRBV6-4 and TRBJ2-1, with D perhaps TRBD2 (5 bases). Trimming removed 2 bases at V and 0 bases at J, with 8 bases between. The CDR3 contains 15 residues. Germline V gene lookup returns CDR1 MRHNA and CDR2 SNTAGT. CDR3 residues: CASSDGSHSYNEQFF. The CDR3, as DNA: TGTGCCAGCAGTGACGGGAGCCACTCCTACAATGAGCAGTTCTTC.

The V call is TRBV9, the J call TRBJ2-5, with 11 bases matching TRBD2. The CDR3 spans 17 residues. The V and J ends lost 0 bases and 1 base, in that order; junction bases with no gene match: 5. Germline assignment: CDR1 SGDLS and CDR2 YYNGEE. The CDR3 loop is CASSVALAGGSQETQYF. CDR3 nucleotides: TGTGCCAGCAGCGTAGCTCTAGCGGGAGGATCCCAAGAGACCCAGTACTTC.

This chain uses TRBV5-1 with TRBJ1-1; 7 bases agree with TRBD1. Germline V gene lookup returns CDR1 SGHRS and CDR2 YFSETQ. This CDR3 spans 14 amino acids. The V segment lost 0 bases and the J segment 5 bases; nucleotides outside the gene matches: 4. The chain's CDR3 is CASSLERGHTEAFF. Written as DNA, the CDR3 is TGCGCCAGCAGCTTGGAGAGGGGGCATACTGAAGCTTTCTTT.

The chain's CDR3 is CASSLTGTGYTF. Written as DNA, the CDR3 is TGTGCCAGCAGTTTGACAGGCACAGGCTACACCTTC. The chain has TRBV12-3 or TRBV12-4 and TRBJ1-2; tentative D call: TRBD1 (6 bases). The CDR3 is made up of 12 amino acids. Trimming left V 3 bases short and J 8 bases short, with 10 bases between.

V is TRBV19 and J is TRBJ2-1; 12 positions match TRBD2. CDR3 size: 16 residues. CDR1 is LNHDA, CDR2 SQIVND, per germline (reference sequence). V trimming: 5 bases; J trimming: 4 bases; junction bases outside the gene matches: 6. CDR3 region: CASSVSTSGRYNEQFF. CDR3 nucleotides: TGTGCCAGTAGTGTATCGACTAGCGGGAGATACAATGAGCAGTTCTTC. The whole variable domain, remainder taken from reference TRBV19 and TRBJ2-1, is DGGITQSPKYLFRKEGQNVTLSCEQNLNHDAMYWYRQDPGQGLRLIYYSQIVNDFQKGDIAEGYSVSREKKESFPLTVTSAQKNPTAFYLCASSVSTSGRYNEQFFGPGTRLTVL.

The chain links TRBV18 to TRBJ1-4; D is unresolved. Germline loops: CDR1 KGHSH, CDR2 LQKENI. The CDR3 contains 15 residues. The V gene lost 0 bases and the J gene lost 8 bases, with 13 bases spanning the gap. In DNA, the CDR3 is TGTGCCAGCTCACCACCCACAGCCGAAGGAGAAAAACTGTTTTTT. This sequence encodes CASSPPTAEGEKLFF.

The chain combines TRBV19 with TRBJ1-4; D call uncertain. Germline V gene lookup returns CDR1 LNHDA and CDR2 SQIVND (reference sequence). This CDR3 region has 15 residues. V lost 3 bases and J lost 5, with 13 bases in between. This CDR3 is CASSIRGDQNEKLFF. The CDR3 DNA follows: TGTGCCAGTAGTATCCGCGGAGATCAGAATGAAAAACTGTTTTTT.

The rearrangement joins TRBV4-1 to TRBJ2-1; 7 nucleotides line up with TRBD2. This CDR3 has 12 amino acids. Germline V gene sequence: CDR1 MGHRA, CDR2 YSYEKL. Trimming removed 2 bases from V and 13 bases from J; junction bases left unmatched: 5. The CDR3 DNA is TGCGCCAGCAGCCAACCTCCGGGACTACAGTTCTTC. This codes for CASSQPPGLQFF.

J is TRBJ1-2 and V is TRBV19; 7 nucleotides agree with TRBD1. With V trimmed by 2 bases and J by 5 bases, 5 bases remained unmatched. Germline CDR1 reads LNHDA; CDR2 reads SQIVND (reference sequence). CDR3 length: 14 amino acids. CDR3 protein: CASSIWQGDYGYTF. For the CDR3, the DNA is TGTGCCAGTAGTATATGGCAGGGGGATTATGGCTACACCTTC.

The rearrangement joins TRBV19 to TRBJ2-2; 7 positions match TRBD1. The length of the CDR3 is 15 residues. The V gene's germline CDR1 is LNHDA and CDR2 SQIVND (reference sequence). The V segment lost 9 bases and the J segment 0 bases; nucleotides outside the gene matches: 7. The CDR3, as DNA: TGTGCCAGCCTACCTGGACAGGCGAACACCGGGGAGCTGTTTTTT. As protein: CASLPGQANTGELFF.

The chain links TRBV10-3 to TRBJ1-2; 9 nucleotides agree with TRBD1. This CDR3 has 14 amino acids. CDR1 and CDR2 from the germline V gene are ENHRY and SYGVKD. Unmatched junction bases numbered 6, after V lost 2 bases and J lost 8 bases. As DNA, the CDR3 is TGTGCCATCAGTGAGGGACAGGGGCTGGGGGGCTACACCTTC. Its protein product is CAISEGQGLGGYTF.

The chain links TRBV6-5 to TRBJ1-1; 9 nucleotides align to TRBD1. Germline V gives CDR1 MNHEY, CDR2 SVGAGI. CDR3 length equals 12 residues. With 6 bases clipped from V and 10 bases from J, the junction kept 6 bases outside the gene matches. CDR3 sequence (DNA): TGTGCCAGCAGCCCGGACAGGGGATCAGCTTTCTTT. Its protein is CASSPDRGSAFF.

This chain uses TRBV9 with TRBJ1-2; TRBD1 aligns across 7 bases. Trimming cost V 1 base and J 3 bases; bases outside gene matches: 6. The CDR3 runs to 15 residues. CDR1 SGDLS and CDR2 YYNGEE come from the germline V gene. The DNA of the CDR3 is TGTGCCAGCAGCGTAAACGAGGGGGCGGACTATGGCTACACCTTC. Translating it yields CASSVNEGADYGYTF. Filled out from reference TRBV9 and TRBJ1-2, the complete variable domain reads DSGVTQTPKHLITATGQRVTLRCSPRSGDLSVYWYQQSLDQGLQFLIQYYNGEERAKGNILERFSAQQFPDLHSELNLSSLELGDSALYFCASSVNEGADYGYTFGSGTRLTVV.

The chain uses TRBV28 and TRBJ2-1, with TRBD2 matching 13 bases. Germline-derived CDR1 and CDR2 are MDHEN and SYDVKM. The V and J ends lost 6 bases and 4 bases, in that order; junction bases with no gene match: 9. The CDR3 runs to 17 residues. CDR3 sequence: CASSLRTSGGIYNEQFF. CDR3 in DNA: TGTGCCAGCAGCCTCCGGACTAGCGGGGGTATTTACAATGAGCAGTTCTTC.